Included here is one T cell receptor beta chain sequence, with context. The source of the sample is a study of cytomegalovirus exposure and HLA in healthy donors. In the study overall: When fewer than 400 donors were genotyped, roughly 82% of them were found to fall in the Caucasian-associated ancestry cluster.

Primers: 60 Vbeta forward and 13 Jbeta reverse. Sequencing was performed with immunoSEQ multiplex PCR; in TCRdb, only in-frame clones are kept and a portion is missing. In the table there are 110,000 to 150,000 clones, about four fifths of which are singletons. This CDR3 spans 18 amino acids. The germline CDR1 and CDR2 sequences are MGHRA and YSYEKL. V lost 2 bases to trimming and J lost 4 bases; unmatched junction nucleotides: 10. Sequencing was done on a sample of PBMCs. The rearrangement links TRBV4-1 to TRBJ2-6; 8 nucleotides match TRBD2. The TCR sequence derives from a man younger than 40 in good health and CMV-seronegative. CDR3 loop: CASSQPRGGLTGANVLTF. For the CDR3, the DNA is TGCGCCAGCAGCCAACCACGGGGGGGCCTGACCGGGGCCAACGTCCTGACTTTC.